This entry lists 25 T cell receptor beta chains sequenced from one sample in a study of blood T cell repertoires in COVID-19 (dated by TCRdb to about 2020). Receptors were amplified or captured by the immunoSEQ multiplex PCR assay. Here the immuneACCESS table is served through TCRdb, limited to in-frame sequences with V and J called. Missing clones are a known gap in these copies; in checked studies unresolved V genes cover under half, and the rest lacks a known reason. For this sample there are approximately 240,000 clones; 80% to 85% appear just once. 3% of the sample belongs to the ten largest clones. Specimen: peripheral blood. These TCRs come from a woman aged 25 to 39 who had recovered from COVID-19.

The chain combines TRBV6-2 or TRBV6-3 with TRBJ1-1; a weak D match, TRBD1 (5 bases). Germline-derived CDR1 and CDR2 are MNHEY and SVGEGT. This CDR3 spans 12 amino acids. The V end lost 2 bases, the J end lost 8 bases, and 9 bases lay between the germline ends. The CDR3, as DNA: TGTGCCAGCAGTTACCCAGGGTCCGAAGCTTTCTTT. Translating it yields CASSYPGSEAFF.

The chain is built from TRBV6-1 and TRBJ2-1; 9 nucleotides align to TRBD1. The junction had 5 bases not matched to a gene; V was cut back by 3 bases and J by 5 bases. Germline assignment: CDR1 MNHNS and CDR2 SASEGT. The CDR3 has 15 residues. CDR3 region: CASSDRDRANNEQFF. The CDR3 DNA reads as TGTGCCAGCAGTGACCGGGACAGGGCTAACAATGAGCAGTTCTTC.

Here the CDR3 DNA reads TGTGCCAGCAGTTTAGGGACTAGCGGGAACTACGAGCAGTACTTC. Its translation: CASSLGTSGNYEQYF. The chain is built from TRBV27 and TRBJ2-7; 13 bases are shared with TRBD2. V lost 2 bases and J lost 3; bases outside the gene matches: 1. CDR3 length: 15 residues. Per germline, CDR1 MNHEY and CDR2 SMNVEV (reference sequence).

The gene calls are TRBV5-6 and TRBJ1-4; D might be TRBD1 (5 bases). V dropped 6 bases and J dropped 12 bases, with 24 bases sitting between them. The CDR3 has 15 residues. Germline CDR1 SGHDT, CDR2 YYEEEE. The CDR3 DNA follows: TGTGCCAGCACCTTAGGGGCGATCCCCGATGAGGAACTGTTTTTT. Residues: CASTLGAIPDEELFF.

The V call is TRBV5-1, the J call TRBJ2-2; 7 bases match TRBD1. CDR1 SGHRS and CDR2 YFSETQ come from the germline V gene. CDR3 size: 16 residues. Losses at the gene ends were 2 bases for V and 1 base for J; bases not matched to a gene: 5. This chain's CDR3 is CASSFLRQGNTGELFF. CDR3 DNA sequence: TGCGCCAGCAGCTTCCTCAGACAGGGGAACACCGGGGAGCTGTTTTTT.

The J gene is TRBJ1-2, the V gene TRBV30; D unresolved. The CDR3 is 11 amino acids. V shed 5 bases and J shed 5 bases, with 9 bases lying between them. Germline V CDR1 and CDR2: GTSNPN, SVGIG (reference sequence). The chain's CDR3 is CAWDGGYGYTF. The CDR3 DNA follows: TGTGCCTGGGACGGAGGGTATGGCTACACCTTC.

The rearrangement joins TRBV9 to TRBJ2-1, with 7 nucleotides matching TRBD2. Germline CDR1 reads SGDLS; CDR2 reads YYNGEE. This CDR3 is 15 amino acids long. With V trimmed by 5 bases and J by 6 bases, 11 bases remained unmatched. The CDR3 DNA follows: TGTGCCAGCAGTGCGGCCGGGACTATACTCAATGAGCAGTTCTTC. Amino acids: CASSAAGTILNEQFF.

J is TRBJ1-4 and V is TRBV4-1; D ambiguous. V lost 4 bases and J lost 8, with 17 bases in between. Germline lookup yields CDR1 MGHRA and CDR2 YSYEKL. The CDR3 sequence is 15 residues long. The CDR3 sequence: CASSLNPALREKLFF. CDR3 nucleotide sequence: TGCGCCAGCAGCCTAAATCCCGCCCTACGCGAAAAACTGTTTTTT.

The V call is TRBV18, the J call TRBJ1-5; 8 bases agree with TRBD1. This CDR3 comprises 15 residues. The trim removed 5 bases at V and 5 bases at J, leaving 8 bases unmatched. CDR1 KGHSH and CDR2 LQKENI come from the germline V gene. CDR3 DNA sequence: TGTGCCAGCTCAACGGACAGGGAGCCGGATCAGCCCCAGCATTTT. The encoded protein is CASSTDREPDQPQHF.

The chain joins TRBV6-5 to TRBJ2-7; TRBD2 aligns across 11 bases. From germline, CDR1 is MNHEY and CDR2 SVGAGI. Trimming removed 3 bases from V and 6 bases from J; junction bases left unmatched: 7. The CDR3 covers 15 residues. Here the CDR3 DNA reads TGTGCCAGCAGTTATGTACTAGCGGGAGCCCGCGAGCAGTACTTC. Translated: CASSYVLAGAREQYF.

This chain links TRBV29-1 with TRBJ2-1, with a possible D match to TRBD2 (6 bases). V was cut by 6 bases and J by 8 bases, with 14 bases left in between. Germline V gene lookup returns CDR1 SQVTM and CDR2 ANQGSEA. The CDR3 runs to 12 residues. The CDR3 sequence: CSVPSDQYEQFF. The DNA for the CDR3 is TGCAGCGTCCCTAGCGACCAGTATGAGCAGTTCTTC.

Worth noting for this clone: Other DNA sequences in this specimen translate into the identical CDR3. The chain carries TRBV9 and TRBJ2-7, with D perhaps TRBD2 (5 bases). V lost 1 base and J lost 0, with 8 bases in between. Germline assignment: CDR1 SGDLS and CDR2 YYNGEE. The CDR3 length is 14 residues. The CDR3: CASSVQGSSYEQYF. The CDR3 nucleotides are TGTGCCAGCAGCGTACAAGGGAGCTCCTACGAGCAGTACTTC.

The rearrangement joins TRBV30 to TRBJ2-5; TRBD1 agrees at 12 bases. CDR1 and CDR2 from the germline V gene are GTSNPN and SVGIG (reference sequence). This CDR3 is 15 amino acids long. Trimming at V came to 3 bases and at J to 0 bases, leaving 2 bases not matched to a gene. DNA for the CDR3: TGTGCCTGGAGGGGACAGGGGGCGTACCAAGAGACCCAGTACTTC. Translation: CAWRGQGAYQETQYF.

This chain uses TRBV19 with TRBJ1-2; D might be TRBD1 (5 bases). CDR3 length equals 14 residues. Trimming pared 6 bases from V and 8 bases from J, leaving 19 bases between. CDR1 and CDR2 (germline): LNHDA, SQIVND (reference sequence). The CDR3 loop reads CASRPLSQTEGYTF. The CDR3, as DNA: TGTGCCAGTAGGCCCCTCTCCCAGACAGAGGGCTACACCTTC.

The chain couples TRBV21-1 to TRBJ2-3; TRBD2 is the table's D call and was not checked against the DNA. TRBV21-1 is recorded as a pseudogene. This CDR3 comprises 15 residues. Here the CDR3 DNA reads TGTGCCAGCAGCAGAGGGCAGCCCTGGATAGATACGCAGTATTTT. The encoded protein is CASSRGQPWIDTQYF.

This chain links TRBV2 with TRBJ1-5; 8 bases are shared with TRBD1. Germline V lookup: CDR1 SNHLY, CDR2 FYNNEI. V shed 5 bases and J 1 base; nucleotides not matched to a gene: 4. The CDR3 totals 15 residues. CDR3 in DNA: TGTGCCAGCAGTAGACAGGGGACGAGCAATCAGCCCCAGCATTTT. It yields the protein CASSRQGTSNQPQHF.

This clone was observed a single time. The CDR3 reads CASSLRGYNEQFF. CDR3 nucleotide sequence: TGTGCCAGCAGCTTACGAGGCTACAATGAGCAGTTCTTC. The gene calls are TRBV28 and TRBJ2-1, with no clear D. CDR1 is MDHEN, CDR2 SYDVKM, per germline. The germline V and J ends were trimmed by 6 bases and 3 bases, with 9 bases remaining between them. CDR3 length equals 13 residues.

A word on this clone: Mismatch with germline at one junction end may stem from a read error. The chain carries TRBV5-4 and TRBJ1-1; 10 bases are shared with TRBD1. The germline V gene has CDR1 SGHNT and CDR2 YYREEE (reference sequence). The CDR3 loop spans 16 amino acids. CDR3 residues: CAGSLPAGTGDTEAFF. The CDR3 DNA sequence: TGTGCCGGCAGCCTTCCCGCCGGGACAGGGGACACTGAAGCTTTCTTT.

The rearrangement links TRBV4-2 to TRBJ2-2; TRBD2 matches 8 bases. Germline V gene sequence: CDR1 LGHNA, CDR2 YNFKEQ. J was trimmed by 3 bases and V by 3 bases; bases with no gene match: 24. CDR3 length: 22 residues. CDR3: CASSHGLLMGSGILGDTGELFF. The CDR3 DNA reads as TGTGCCAGCAGCCATGGACTATTAATGGGTAGCGGGATCCTCGGGGACACCGGGGAGCTGTTTTTT.

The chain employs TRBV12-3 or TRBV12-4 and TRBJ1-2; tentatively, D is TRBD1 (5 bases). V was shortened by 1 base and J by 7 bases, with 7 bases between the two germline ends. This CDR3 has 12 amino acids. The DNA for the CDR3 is TGTGCCAGCAGTTTAGAGGGGTTTGGCTACACCTTC. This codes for CASSLEGFGYTF.

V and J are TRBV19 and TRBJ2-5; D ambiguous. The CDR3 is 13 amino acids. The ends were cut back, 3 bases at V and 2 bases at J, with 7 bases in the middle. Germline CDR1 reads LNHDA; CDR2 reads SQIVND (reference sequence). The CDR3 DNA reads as TGTGCCAGTAGTATGGGCAGTCAAGAGACCCAGTACTTC. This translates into CASSMGSQETQYF. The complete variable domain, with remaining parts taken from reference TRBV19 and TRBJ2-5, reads DGGITQSPKYLFRKEGQNVTLSCEQNLNHDAMYWYRQDPGQGLRLIYYSQIVNDFQKGDIAEGYSVSREKKESFPLTVTSAQKNPTAFYLCASSMGSQETQYFGPGTRLLVL.

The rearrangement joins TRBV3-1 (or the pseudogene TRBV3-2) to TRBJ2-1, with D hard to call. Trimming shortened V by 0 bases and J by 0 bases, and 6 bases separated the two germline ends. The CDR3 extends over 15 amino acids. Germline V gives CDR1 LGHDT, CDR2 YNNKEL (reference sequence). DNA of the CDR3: TGTGCCAGCAGCCAAGATCGGAGCTCCTACAATGAGCAGTTCTTC. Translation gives CASSQDRSSYNEQFF.

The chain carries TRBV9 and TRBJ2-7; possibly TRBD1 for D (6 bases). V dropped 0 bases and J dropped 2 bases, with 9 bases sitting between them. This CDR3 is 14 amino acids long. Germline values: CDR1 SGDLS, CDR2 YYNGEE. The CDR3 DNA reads TGTGCCAGCAGCGTAGTGGACAGAACCTACGAGCAGTACTTC. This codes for CASSVVDRTYEQYF.

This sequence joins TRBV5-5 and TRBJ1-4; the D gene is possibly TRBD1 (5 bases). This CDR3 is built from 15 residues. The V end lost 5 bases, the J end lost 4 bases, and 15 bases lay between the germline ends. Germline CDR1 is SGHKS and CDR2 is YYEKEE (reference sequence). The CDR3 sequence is CASRLGGTLNEKLFF. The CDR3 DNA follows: TGTGCCAGCAGACTTGGGGGGACCCTTAATGAAAAACTGTTTTTT.

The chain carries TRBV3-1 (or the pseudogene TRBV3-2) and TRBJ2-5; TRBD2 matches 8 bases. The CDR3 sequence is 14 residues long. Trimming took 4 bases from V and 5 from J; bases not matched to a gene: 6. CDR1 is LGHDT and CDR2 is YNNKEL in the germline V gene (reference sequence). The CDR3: CASSLSGTPETQYF. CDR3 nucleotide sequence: TGTGCCAGCAGCCTTAGCGGGACTCCGGAGACCCAGTACTTC.